This TCR beta chain was captured in a study of cytomegalovirus exposure and HLA in healthy donors. Study summary: The roughly 120 validation repertoires matched the 600 to 700 first-cohort repertoires in platform, a later analysis reported.

Details on this clone: Its target is unknown.

Study-level results: In vitro data verified a few CMV-associated chains as specific for CMV antigens. Investigators reported fewer than 200 TCR beta chains as tied to cytomegalovirus.

Germline V CDR1 and CDR2: LNHDA, SQIVND (reference sequence). V was clipped by 7 bases and J by 2 bases, with 8 bases between them. This CDR3 comprises 12 residues. Some clones are missing from TCRdb's copy, which holds only in-frame ones; the method was immunoSEQ multiplex PCR. The table has 90,000 to 110,000 clones, roughly 86% seen once. The rearrangement joins TRBV19 to TRBJ1-2; possibly TRBD1 for D (6 bases). This TCR came from a young woman in good health and CMV-seronegative. Sequencing was performed on PBMCs. The CDR3 bases are TGTGCCAGTATGCAGGGGAACTATGGCTACACCTTC. Translating gives CASMQGNYGYTF.